The 15 T cell receptor beta chains below were found in one sample sequenced in a study of blood T cells in healthy people across ages. For the second PCR, which ran for 7 to 11 cycles, a sample-barcoded 5' primer and a J-beta primer mix were used. Each CDR3 protein is one row after TCRdb ran MiXCR on the 5' RACE reads. The data contain approximately 800,000 distinct CDR3 sequences, 36% of them singletons. Sequenced: blood. The receptor source for this set is a man aged 18 to 29 in good health.

This clonotype was counted at least ten times. The chain links TRBV2 to TRBJ2-3; TRBD1 aligns across 7 bases. V lost 5 bases, J lost 5 bases, and 7 bases stayed unmatched. The CDR3 is made up of 14 amino acids. The germline V gene has CDR1 SNHLY and CDR2 FYNNEI. DNA for the CDR3: TGTGCCAGCAGTCCTGAGGGGGCGCGAGATACGCAGTATTTT. Encoded protein: CASSPEGARDTQYF.

The chain links TRBV6-6 to TRBJ2-4; weak D call: TRBD2 (6 bases). The CDR3 has 11 residues. Germline V gene data show CDR1 as MNHNY and CDR2 as SVGAGI (reference sequence). V lost 4 bases and J lost 8, with 6 bases in between. In nucleotides, the CDR3 is TGTGCCAGCAGTTGCGGGGACATTCAGTACTTC. Amino acid sequence: CASSCGDIQYF.

This clonotype was counted ten times or more. The chain couples TRBV12-3 or TRBV12-4 to TRBJ2-7, with 7 bases identical to TRBD1. The CDR3 has 12 amino acids. The trim removed 4 bases at V and 6 bases at J, leaving 3 bases unmatched. DNA for the CDR3: TGTGCCAGCAGTTCACAGGGGCGCGAGCAGTACTTC. This gives the protein CASSSQGREQYF.

A word on this clonotype: An end of the junction does not agree with germline; a read error may underlie this. The chain is built from TRBV5-1 and TRBJ2-5; D perhaps matches TRBD2 (5 bases). In germline, CDR1 is SGHRS, CDR2 YFSETQ. The CDR3 sequence is 11 residues long. This chain's CDR3 is CVSSFSGEQYF. In nucleotides, the CDR3 is TGCGTCAGCAGCTTTAGTGGGGAGCAGTACTTC.

This clonotype was seen a handful of times. The chain employs TRBV20-1 and TRBJ2-4; 7 bases line up with TRBD1. The end of the DNA is better explained by TRBJ2-7, so the J call may be wrong. The CDR3 runs to 14 residues. Germline V gives CDR1 DFQATT, CDR2 SNEGSKA (reference sequence). The CDR3 region is CSASDRDKNYEQYF. The DNA for the CDR3 is TGCAGTGCTAGTGACAGGGACAAAAACTACGAGCAGTACTTC.

About this clonotype itself: This sequence may be a read error, since a much larger clone differs from it by one base. V gene TRBV24-1 combines with J gene TRBJ2-1, with 7 bases aligning to TRBD1. Germline CDR1 reads KGHDR; CDR2 reads SFDVKD. CDR3 size: 16 residues. As DNA, the CDR3 is TGTGCCACCAGTACAGGGGATCTTGAAGTCTACAATGAGCGGTTCTTC. This codes for CATSTGDLEVYNERFF.

This clonotype showed up many times. This chain connects TRBV2 to TRBJ2-3, with D hard to call. The V gene lost 3 bases and the J gene lost 3 bases, with 13 bases spanning the gap. This CDR3 contains 15 residues. Germline V gives CDR1 SNHLY, CDR2 FYNNEI. The CDR3 sequence is CASSDRFDATDTQYF. In DNA, the CDR3 is TGTGCCAGCAGTGACCGCTTTGATGCAACAGATACGCAGTATTTT.

The J gene is TRBJ1-2, the V gene TRBV7-9; D uncertain. The germline V and J ends were trimmed by 2 bases and 0 bases, with 10 bases remaining between them. The CDR3 runs to 15 residues. From germline, CDR1 is SEHNR and CDR2 FQNEAQ (reference sequence). CDR3 protein: CASSLTADPNYGYTF. CDR3 DNA sequence: TGTGCCAGCAGCTTAACGGCAGACCCTAACTATGGCTACACCTTC. Full variable domain (missing parts from reference TRBV7-9 and TRBJ1-2): DTGVSQNPRHKITKRGQNVTFRCDPISEHNRLYWYRQTLGQGPEFLTYFQNEAQLEKSRLLSDRFSAERPKGSFSTLEIQRTEQGDSAMYLCASSLTADPNYGYTFGSGTRLTVV.

This clonotype showed up just a few times. This rearrangement joins TRBV20-1 to TRBJ1-1; D gene uncertain. Germline V gene sequence: CDR1 DFQATT, CDR2 SNEGSKA (reference sequence). V lost 6 bases to trimming and J lost 0 bases, with 11 bases between them. This CDR3 is built from 13 residues. CDR3 nucleotides: TGCAGTGCCCAGGACCCCATGAACACTGAAGCTTTCTTT. Protein: CSAQDPMNTEAFF.

This sequence joins TRBV10-3 and TRBJ1-5; D unresolved. Germline V CDR1 and CDR2: ENHRY, SYGVKD. V was pared by 2 bases and J by 6 bases, with 11 bases between. The CDR3 is 14 amino acids. CDR3: CAISEGGRAQPQHF. DNA of the CDR3: TGTGCCATCAGTGAGGGAGGAAGGGCTCAGCCCCAGCATTTT.

In its sample, this clonotype was seen a few times. The chain links TRBV15 to TRBJ2-1; D is unresolved. The CDR3 consists of 12 residues. V lost 1 base and J 3 bases, leaving 1 base between the germline ends. The germline V gene encodes CDR1 LNHNV and CDR2 YYDKDF (reference sequence). The CDR3 coding sequence is TGTGCCACCAGCAGAGGCTACAATGAGCAGTTCTTC. As protein: CATSRGYNEQFF.

This rearrangement joins TRBV7-9 to TRBJ2-3, with TRBD1 identical over 8 bases. The CDR3 runs to 16 residues. The germline CDR1 and CDR2 sequences are SEHNR and FQNEAQ (reference sequence). Losses at the gene ends were 5 bases for V and 2 bases for J; bases not matched to a gene: 9. The CDR3 reads CASSPRTGSPTDTQYF. The CDR3 bases are TGTGCCAGCAGCCCTCGGACAGGGAGTCCCACAGATACGCAGTATTTT.

This clonotype was recorded many times. The CDR3 region is CASNNGQQETQYF. DNA of the CDR3: TGTGCCAGCAACAATGGACAGCAAGAGACCCAGTACTTC. The chain employs TRBV2 and TRBJ2-5; the D gene is possibly TRBD1 (6 bases). V was shortened by 7 bases and J by 2 bases, with 11 bases between the two germline ends. The germline V gene encodes CDR1 SNHLY and CDR2 FYNNEI. The CDR3 length is 13 residues.

This clonotype was counted a few times. The chain links TRBV18 to TRBJ2-7, with no clear D. V gave up 2 bases and J gave up 7 bases, with 15 bases separating them. Germline V lookup: CDR1 KGHSH, CDR2 LQKENI. The length of the CDR3 is 14 residues. CDR3 loop: CASSPNNYYNEQYF. Written as DNA, the CDR3 is TGTGCCAGCTCACCAAACAATTACTACAATGAGCAGTACTTC. Drawing the rest from reference TRBV18 and TRBJ2-7, the complete variable domain is NAGVMQNPRHLVRRRGQEARLRCSPMKGHSHVYWYRQLPEEGLKFMVYLQKENIIDESGMPKERFSAEFPKEGPSILRIQQVVRGDSAAYFCASSPNNYYNEQYFGPGTRLTVT.

The chain recombines TRBV2 with TRBJ1-3; no clear D gene. CDR3 size: 15 residues. V lost 2 bases and J lost 0, with 8 bases in between. The germline V gene encodes CDR1 SNHLY and CDR2 FYNNEI. The CDR3 loop reads CASSEMIISGNTIYF. In DNA form, the CDR3 reads TGTGCCAGCAGTGAAATGATCATCTCTGGAAACACCATATATTTT.